This paragraph reports one T cell receptor (beta chain). Repertoires were generated with immunoSEQ multiplex PCR, while TCRdb's copy carries only in-frame clones and drops some. The sample consists of 100,000 to 150,000 clones, about nine tenths of them appearing once. This sample stems from a study of T cell responses to AZD1222 COVID-19 vaccine. The source of this sequence is an adult in good health. Sequenced material: peripheral blood, taken on day 0 of AZD1222 vaccination.

The CDR3 DNA is TGTGCCAGCAGTTTCTCTCGGGAGCACTACAATGAGCAGTTCTTC. Protein product: CASSFSREHYNEQFF. This chain joins TRBV28 and TRBJ2-1, with a possible D match to TRBD2 (6 bases). Trimming stripped 3 bases from V and 3 bases from J, with 12 bases between. The germline V gene has CDR1 MDHEN and CDR2 SYDVKM. The CDR3 is 15 residues long.